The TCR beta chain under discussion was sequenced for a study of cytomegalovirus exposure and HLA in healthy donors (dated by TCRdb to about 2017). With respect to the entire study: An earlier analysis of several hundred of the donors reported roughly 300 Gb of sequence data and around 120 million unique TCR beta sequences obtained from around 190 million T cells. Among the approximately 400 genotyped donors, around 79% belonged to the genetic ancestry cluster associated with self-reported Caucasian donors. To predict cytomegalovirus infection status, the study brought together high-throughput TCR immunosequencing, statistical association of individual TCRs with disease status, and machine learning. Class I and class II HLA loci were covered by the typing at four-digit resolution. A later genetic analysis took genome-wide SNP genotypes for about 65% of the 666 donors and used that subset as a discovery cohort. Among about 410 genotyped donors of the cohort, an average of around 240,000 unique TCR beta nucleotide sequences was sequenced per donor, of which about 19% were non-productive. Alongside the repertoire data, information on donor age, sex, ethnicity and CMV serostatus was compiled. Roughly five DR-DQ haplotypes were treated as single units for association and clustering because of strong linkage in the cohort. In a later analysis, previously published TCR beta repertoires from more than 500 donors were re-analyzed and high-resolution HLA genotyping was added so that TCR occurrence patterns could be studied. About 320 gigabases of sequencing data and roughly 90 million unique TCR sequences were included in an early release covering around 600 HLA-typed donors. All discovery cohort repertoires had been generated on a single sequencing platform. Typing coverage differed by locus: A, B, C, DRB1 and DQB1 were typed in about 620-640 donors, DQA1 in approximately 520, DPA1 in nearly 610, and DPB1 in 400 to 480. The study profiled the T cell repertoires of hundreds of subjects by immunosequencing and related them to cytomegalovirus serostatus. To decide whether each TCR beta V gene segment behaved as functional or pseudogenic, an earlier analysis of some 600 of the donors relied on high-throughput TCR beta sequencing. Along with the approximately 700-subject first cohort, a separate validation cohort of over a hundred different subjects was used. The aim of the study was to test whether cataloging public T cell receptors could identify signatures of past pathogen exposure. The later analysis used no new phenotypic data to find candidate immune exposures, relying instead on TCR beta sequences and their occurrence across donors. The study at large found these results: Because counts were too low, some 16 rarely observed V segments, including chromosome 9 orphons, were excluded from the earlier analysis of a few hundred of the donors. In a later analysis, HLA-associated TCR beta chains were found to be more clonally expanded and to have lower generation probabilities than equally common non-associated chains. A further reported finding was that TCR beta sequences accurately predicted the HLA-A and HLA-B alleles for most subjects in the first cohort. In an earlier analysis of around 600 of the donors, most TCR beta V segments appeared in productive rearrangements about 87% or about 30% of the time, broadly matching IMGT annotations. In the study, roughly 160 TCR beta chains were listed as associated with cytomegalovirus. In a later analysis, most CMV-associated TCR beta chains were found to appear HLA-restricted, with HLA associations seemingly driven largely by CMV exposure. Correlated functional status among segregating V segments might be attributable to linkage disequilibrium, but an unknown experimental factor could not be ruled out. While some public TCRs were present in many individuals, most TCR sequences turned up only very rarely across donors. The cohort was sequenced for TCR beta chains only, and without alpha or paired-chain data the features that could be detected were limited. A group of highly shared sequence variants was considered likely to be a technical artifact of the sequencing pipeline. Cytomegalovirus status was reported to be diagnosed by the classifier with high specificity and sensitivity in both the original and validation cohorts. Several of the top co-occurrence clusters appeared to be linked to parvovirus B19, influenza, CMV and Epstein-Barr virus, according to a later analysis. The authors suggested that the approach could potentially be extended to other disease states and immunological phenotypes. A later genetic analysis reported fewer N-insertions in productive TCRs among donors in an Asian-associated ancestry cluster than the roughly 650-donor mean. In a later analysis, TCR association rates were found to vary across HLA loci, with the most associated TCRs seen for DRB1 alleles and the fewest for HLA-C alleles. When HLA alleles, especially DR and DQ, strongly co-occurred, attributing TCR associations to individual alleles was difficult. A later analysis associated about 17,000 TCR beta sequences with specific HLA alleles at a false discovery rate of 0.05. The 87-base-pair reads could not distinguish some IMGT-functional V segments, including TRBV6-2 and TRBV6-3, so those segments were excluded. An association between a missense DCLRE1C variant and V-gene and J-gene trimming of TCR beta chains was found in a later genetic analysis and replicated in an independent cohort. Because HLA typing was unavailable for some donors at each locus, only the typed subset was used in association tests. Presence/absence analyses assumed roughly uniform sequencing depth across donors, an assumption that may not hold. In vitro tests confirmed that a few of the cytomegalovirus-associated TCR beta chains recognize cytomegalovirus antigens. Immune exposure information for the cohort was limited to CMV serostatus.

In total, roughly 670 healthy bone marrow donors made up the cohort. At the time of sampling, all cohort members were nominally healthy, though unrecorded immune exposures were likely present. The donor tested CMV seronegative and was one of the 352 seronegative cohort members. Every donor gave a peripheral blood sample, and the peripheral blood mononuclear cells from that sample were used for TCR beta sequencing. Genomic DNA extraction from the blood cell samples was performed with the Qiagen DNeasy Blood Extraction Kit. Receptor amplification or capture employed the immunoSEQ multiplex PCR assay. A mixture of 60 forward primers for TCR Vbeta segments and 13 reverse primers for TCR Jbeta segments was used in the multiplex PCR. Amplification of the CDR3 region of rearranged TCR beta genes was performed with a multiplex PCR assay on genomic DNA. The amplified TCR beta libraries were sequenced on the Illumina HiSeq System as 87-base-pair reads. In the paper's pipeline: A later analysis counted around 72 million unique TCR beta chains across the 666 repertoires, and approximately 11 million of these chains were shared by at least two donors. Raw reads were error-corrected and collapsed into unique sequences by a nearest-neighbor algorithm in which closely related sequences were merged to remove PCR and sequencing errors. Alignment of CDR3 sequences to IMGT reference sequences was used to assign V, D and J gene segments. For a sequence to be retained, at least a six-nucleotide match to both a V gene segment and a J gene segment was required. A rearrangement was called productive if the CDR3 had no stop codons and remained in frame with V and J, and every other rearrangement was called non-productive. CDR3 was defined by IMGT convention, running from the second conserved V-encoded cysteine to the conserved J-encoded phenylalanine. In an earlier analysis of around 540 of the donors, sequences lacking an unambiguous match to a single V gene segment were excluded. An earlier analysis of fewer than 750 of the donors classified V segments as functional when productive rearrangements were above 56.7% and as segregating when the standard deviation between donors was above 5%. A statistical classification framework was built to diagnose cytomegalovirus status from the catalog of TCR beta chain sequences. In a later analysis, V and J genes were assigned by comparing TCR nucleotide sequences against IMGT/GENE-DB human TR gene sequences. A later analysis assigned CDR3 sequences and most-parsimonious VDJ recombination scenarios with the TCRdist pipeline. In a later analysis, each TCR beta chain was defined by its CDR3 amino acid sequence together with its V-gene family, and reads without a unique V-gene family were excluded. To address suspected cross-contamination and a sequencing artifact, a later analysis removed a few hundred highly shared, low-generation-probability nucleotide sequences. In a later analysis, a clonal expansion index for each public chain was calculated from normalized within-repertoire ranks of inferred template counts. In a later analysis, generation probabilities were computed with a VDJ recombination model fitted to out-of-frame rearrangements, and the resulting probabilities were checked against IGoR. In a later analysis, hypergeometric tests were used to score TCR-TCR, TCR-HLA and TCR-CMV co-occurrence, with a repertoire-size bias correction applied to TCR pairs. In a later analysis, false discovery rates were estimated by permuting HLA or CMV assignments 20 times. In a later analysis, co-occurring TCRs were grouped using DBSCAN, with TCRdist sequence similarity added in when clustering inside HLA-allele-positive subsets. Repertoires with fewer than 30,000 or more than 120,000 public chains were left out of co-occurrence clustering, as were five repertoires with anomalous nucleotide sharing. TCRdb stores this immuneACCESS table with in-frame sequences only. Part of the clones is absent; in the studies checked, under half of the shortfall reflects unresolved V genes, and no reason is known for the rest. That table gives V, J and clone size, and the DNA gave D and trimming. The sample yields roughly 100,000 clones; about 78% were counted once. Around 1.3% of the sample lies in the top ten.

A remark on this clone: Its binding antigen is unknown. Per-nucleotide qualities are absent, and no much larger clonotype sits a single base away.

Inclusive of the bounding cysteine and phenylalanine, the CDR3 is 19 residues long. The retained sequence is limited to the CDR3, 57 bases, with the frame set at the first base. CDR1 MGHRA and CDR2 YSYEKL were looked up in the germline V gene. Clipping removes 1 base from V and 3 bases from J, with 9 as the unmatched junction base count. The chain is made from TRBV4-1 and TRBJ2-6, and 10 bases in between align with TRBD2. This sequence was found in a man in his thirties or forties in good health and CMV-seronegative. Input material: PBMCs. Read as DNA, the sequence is TGCGCCAGCAGCCAAGCAGGACTAGCGGATAAGAGTGGGGCCAACGTCCTGACTTTC. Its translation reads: CASSQAGLADKSGANVLTF.